This TCR beta chain was profiled in a study of shared clonotypes between healthy human individuals. On the study more broadly: Each donor's CD8 memory used one plate, CD8 naive two, each CD4 subset three.

Trimming cost V 10 bases and J 1 base, with 17 bases left between them. This CDR3 has 15 residues. Germline values: CDR1 ENHRY, CDR2 SYGVKD. Findings and caveats of the study: Larger estimated richness was generally recorded for naive subsets relative to memory subsets. Between a handful of donors, naive CD4 clonotypes were shared at a level of around 5.2%.

Concerning this clone itself: Its antigen is undetermined.

Deep level was the assay's run setting. Profiled with immunoSEQ multiplex PCR; TCRdb holds only in-frame clones, not every one. The sample lists around 1.6 million clones; approximately 98% were seen once. The clonotype originates from a man under 40 in good health. The sample was naive CD4+ T cells sorted from blood. Subset indicated: CD45RA+ positively selected. This sequence joins TRBV10-3 and TRBJ2-1; D possibly uses TRBD1 or TRBD2 (5 bases each). In nucleotides, the CDR3 is TGTGCCACCGCTTCCGGGGCACGTTCCTACAATGAGCAGTTCTTC. It encodes CATASGARSYNEQFF.